The subject of this entry is one TCR beta chain. The antigen this receptor binds is unknown. No base qualities exist here, and no much larger clone lies one base off it. Trimming takes 4 bases from V and 3 bases from J, and the germline ends sit 18 bases apart. For CDR1 and CDR2, the germline V gene (reference sequence) lists SEHNR and FQNEAQ. Including cysteine and phenylalanine, the CDR3 has 16 amino acids. Left in the record is the CDR3 DNA by itself, 48 bases read in frame from the first base. The data were taken from a study of T cells after yellow fever vaccination (dated by TCRdb to between 2018 and 2020). Some background on the complete study: The SMART-Seq v4 Ultra Low Input RNA kit was used to prepare libraries from fractions with low cell numbers. The cohort comprised two healthy male donors, one aged 18 to 30 and one aged 30 to 40 years. Blood samples were taken at several timepoints before and after primary and secondary immunization, and bulk PBMC replicates and cell subsets were isolated. To follow T-cell clones before and after both primary and booster YFV17D yellow fever vaccination, bulk TCR alpha and beta repertoires underwent longitudinal sequencing.

Overall study results and their limits: A small fraction of clonotypes appeared in both the CD4 and CD8 compartments, likely as a result of convergent recombination. Most clones expanded after primary vaccination were re-detected after the booster (96% of CD4 and approximately 88% of CD8), suggesting broad memory maintenance. Computational filtering was required because FACS-sorted repertoires could contain abundant contaminating clonotypes from the bulk population. The secondary T-cell response was found to be weaker but faster than the primary response, with a peak reached on day 5 rather than on day 15. The study included only two donors, which limits how far the findings can be generalized.

TCR cDNA was made using 5'RACE template switching, a step that added a universal primer site and unique molecular identifiers. Priming for cDNA synthesis came from both the TCR alpha and TCR beta constant segments. Library amplification involved two PCR steps, and the second step added sample barcodes and sequencing adapters. Sequencing of libraries was done on Illumina HiSeq 2500 (2x100 bp) or NovaSeq (2x150 bp). On the study's bioinformatics: Reads were demultiplexed and collapsed into UMI consensus sequences with MIGEC, and V(D)J alignment was performed with MiXCR. Vaccine-responding clonotypes were identified with edgeR using replicate PBMC samples, with FDR below 0.01 and a log2 fold change above 5 up to day 15 being required. Bulk clonotypes were assigned CD4 or CD8 identity according to which sequenced CD4 or CD8 repertoire held them at higher abundance. TCRdb trimmed the raw reads at Q25, called clones with MiXCR and kept productive beta chains. Rows are combined by CDR3 protein, so each entry shows the most common genes and DNA. It is TCRdb's table, rather than the study itself, that gives the V and J calls and clone size. The sample includes approximately 580,000 distinct CDR3 sequences, with about a sixth observed a single time. Clones ranked in the top ten supply around a sixth of the sample.

The sample's treatment or condition, from its label and the paper: live attenuated yellow fever vaccine strain. Two biological replicates of bulk PBMCs were collected at each blood-draw timepoint. PBMCs were isolated from peripheral blood using a standard Ficoll-Paque protocol. TriZol was used to extract RNA from bulk PBMCs, CD4 and CD8 fractions, and dextramer-positive and dextramer-negative fractions. The rearranged segments are TRBV7-9 and TRBJ1-2, with an unclear D gene assignment. Sequenced material: PBMCs, taken 5 days after the first yellow fever vaccination. The TCR sequence derives from a man between 18 and 35 years old who received the YFV17D yellow fever vaccine. The base sequence is TGTGCCAGCAGCTCCCCCCAGGATCATGGTTACTATGGCTACACCTTC. Its protein reads: CASSSPQDHGYYGYTF.